One and the same sample provided the 16 T cell receptor beta chains below, sequenced in a study of blood T cell repertoires in COVID-19. Clones were read by immunoSEQ multiplex PCR, and TCRdb kept only the in-frame ones, dropping some. This sample has hundreds of thousands of clones, with 70% to 90% found just once. The sequenced sample was peripheral blood. Receptors originate from a man aged 50 to 60 with active or convalescent COVID-19.

The chain uses TRBV9 and TRBJ2-7; 10 bases line up with TRBD2. Germline V lookup: CDR1 SGDLS, CDR2 YYNGEE. V lost 4 bases, J lost 5 bases, and 6 bases stayed unmatched. The CDR3 loop spans 14 amino acids. In DNA, the CDR3 is TGTGCCAGCAGCCCTAGCGGGAGCCCCCACGAGCAGTACTTC. Its translation: CASSPSGSPHEQYF.

The chain is built from TRBV7-3 and TRBJ2-7; the match to TRBD2 covers 7 bases. The CDR3 extends over 15 amino acids. V lost 4 bases, J lost 3 bases, and 9 bases stayed unmatched. The V gene's germline CDR1 is SGHTA and CDR2 FQGTGA. The CDR3 region has the DNA TGTGCCAGCAGCTCCTTGCAGCGGGGCCTCTACGAGCAGTACTTC. It is translated as CASSSLQRGLYEQYF.

This chain links TRBV6-1 with TRBJ2-3; 9 bases are shared with TRBD2. Per the germline V gene, CDR1 is MNHNS and CDR2 is SASEGT. J was trimmed by 0 bases and V by 4 bases; bases with no gene match: 8. The CDR3 totals 17 residues. The CDR3 DNA follows: TGTGCCAGCAGTGCCTTTTCGACTAGCGGTAGCACAGATACGCAGTATTTT. This gives the protein CASSAFSTSGSTDTQYF.

This chain joins TRBV30 and TRBJ1-4; a possible D gene is TRBD1 (5 bases). The CDR3 loop spans 15 amino acids. With 2 bases removed from V and 0 bases from J, the gap between germline ends came to 10 bases. Germline CDR1 GTSNPN, CDR2 SVGIG (reference sequence). CDR3 DNA sequence: TGTGCCTGGAGTTTGGGGCTAGCAACTAATGAAAAACTGTTTTTT. It codes for CAWSLGLATNEKLFF.

This clone turned up a few times. The V and J genes are TRBV7-9 and TRBJ2-7; D not resolved. CDR1 and CDR2 from the germline V gene are SEHNR and FQNEAQ (reference sequence). The CDR3 length is 14 residues. The V end lost 5 bases, the J end lost 3 bases, and 14 bases lay between the germline ends. The CDR3 is CASSPTADYYEQYF. CDR3 DNA: TGTGCCAGCAGCCCCACAGCAGATTACTACGAGCAGTACTTC.

For the CDR3, the DNA is TGTGCCAGCAGTGAAGGGGGGGGCTCCTACGAGCAGTACTTC. This sequence encodes CASSEGGGSYEQYF. The chain recombines TRBV6-1 with TRBJ2-7, with TRBD2 identical over 7 bases. The V segment lost 1 base and the J segment 0 bases; nucleotides outside the gene matches: 0. CDR1 MNHNS and CDR2 SASEGT come from the germline V gene. There are 14 residues in the CDR3.

V gene TRBV12-3 or TRBV12-4 combines with J gene TRBJ1-1; weak D call: TRBD1 (5 bases). The CDR3 has 13 residues. V shed 6 bases and J shed 4 bases, with 12 bases lying between them. In DNA form, the CDR3 reads TGTGCCAGCAGCTTGCCCAGGGCCACTGAAGCTTTCTTT. Translating gives CASSLPRATEAFF.

This chain uses TRBV6-5 with TRBJ1-2; 7 nucleotides match TRBD1. With V trimmed by 5 bases and J by 1 base, 4 bases remained unmatched. The germline V gene has CDR1 MNHEY and CDR2 SVGAGI. The CDR3 runs 14 residues. The CDR3 reads CASSRQGNNYGYTF. In DNA form, the CDR3 reads TGTGCCAGCAGTCGACAGGGCAATAACTATGGCTACACCTTC.

This clone was seen only once. In DNA, the CDR3 is TGTGCCAGCAGCTTAGGAGGGTACCTTTCCTACGAGCAGTACTTC. It translates to CASSLGGYLSYEQYF. The chain has TRBV7-9 and TRBJ2-7, with D maybe TRBD2 (5 bases). Germline CDR1 SEHNR, CDR2 FQNEAQ (reference sequence). The CDR3 is 15 amino acids. The V end lost 1 base, the J end lost 1 base, and 11 bases lay between the germline ends.

V usage is TRBV5-8 and J usage is TRBJ2-3; the D gene is possibly TRBD1 (6 bases). CDR3 length: 14 amino acids. Germline V lookup: CDR1 SGHTS, CDR2 YDEGEE. The V and J ends lost 0 bases and 7 bases respectively, with 12 bases between them. The CDR3 here is CASSLVSRDNTQYF. For the CDR3, the DNA is TGTGCCAGCAGCTTGGTCTCCAGGGACAATACGCAGTATTTT. Full variable domain (missing parts from reference TRBV5-8 and TRBJ2-3): EAGVTQSPTHLIKTRGQQATLRCSPISGHTSVYWYQQALGLGLQFLLWYDEGEERNRGNFPPRFSGRQFPNYSSELNVNALELEDSALYLCASSLVSRDNTQYFGPGTRLTVL.

The chain recombines TRBV27 with TRBJ1-5; TRBD1 aligns across 8 bases. The length of the CDR3 is 14 residues. Germline lookup yields CDR1 MNHEY and CDR2 SMNVEV (reference sequence). The V gene end was trimmed by 8 bases and the J gene end by 3 bases; junction bases not matched to a gene: 6. CDR3 sequence: CASSRTGLNQPQHF. The DNA for the CDR3 is TGTGCCAGCTCTCGGACAGGGCTCAATCAGCCCCAGCATTTT.

With regard to this clone: Distinct nucleotide sequences in the sample also encode this CDR3. This rearrangement joins TRBV9 to TRBJ2-1; 8 bases map to TRBD2. From germline, CDR1 is SGDLS and CDR2 YYNGEE. With 3 bases clipped from V and 0 bases from J, the junction kept 2 bases outside the gene matches. The CDR3 extends over 15 amino acids. CDR3 nucleotides: TGTGCCAGCAGCGGTAGCGGGACCTCCTACAATGAGCAGTTCTTC. This translates into CASSGSGTSYNEQFF.

V usage is TRBV5-6 and J usage is TRBJ1-1, with a tentative D call TRBD1 (5 bases). The length of the CDR3 is 15 residues. The germline V gene has CDR1 SGHDT and CDR2 YYEEEE. Trimming shortened V by 1 base and J by 0 bases, and 10 bases separated the two germline ends. CDR3 region: CASSLSGFMNTEAFF. CDR3 in DNA: TGTGCCAGCAGCTTGTCAGGGTTCATGAACACTGAAGCTTTCTTT.

This chain connects TRBV5-1 to TRBJ1-4; the D gene is possibly TRBD1 (5 bases). Germline V gene sequence: CDR1 SGHRS, CDR2 YFSETQ. The CDR3 runs 15 residues. The ends were cut back, 3 bases at V and 3 bases at J, with 12 bases in the middle. CDR3: CASSWGSGPNEKLFF. The CDR3 DNA is TGCGCCAGCAGCTGGGGGAGCGGGCCTAATGAAAAACTGTTTTTT.

CDR3 protein: CASSRTGPDFSGNTIYF. As DNA, the CDR3 is TGCGCCAGCAGCAGGACAGGGCCAGACTTCTCTGGAAACACCATATATTTT. The chain has TRBV5-1 and TRBJ1-3; 8 bases are a match to TRBD1. The CDR3 length is 17 residues. Germline CDR1 is SGHRS and CDR2 is YFSETQ. V lost 4 bases, J lost 0 bases, and 9 bases stayed unmatched.

The rearrangement joins TRBV7-6 to TRBJ2-1; 10 bases agree with TRBD2. Germline trimming cut 5 bases from V and 6 bases from J; bases unmatched to any gene: 10. The length of the CDR3 is 16 residues. Germline V lookup: CDR1 SGHVS, CDR2 FNYEAQ. CDR3 bases: TGTGCCAGCAGCCCAATTCTAGCGGGAGTACTCAATGAGCAGTTCTTC. It encodes CASSPILAGVLNEQFF.